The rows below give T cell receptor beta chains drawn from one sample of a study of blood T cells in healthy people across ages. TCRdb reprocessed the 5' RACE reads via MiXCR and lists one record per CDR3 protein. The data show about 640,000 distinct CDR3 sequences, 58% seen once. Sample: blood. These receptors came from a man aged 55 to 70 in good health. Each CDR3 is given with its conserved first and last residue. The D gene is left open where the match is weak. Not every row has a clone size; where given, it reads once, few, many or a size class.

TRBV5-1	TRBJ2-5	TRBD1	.	CASSLGTGGERETQYF	TGCGCCAGCAGCTTGGGGACAGGGGGTGAAAGAGAGACCCAGTACTTC
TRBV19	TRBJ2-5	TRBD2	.	CASRTAGVPWETQYF	TGTGCCAGCCGGACGGCGGGGGTTCCATGGGAGACCCAGTACTTC
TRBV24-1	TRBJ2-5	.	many	CATSDSQFKETQYF	TGTGCCACCAGTGATTCCCAGTTTAAAGAGACCCAGTACTTC
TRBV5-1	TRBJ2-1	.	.	CASSLVSRGRSYNEQFF	TGCGCCAGCAGCTTGGTTAGCAGGGGCCGGTCCTACAATGAGCAGTTCTTC
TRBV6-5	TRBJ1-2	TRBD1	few	CASSYSRTRGLDYGYTF	TGTGCCAGCAGTTACTCGCGAACCAGGGGGCTAGACTATGGCTACACCTTC
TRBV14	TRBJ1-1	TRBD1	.	CASSPPGQGRGTEAFF	TGTGCCAGCAGCCCTCCGGGACAGGGGCGAGGCACTGAAGCTTTCTTT
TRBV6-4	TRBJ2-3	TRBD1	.	CASSDSTGDTDTQYF	TGTGCCAGCAGTGACTCGACAGGGGACACAGATACGCAGTATTTT
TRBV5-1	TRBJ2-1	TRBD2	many	CASSLVASGGVYNEQFF	TGCGCCAGCAGCTTGGTCGCTAGCGGGGGGGTTTACAATGAGCAGTTCTTC
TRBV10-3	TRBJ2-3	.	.	CAISPAGTSTDTQYF	TGTGCCATCAGCCCAGCGGGTACTAGCACAGATACGCAGTATTTT
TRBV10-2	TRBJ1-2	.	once	CASALTDPRNGYTF	TGCGCCAGCGCCCTGACCGACCCTAGAAATGGCTACACCTTC
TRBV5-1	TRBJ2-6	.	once	CASSLDRNNVLTF	TGCGCCAGCAGCTTGGACAGAAACAACGTCCTGACTTTC
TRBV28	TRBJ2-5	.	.	CASSQVDRTQYF	TGTGCCAGCAGTCAGGTCGACAGGACCCAGTACTTC
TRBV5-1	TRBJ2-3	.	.	CASSGVGEDTQYF	TGCGCCAGCAGCGGAGTGGGGGAAGATACGCAGTATTTT
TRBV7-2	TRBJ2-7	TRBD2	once	CASSPGRVLAGSYEQYF	TGTGCCAGCAGCCCGGGTAGGGTCCTAGCGGGTTCCTACGAGCAGTACTTC
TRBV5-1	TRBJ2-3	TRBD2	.	CASSLTLAGGPDTQYF	TGCGCCAGCAGCTTGACACTAGCGGGGGGGCCAGATACGCAGTATTTT
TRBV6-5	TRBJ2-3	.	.	CASSYSLHTDTQYF	TGTGCCAGCAGTTACTCGTTGCACACAGATACGCAGTATTTT
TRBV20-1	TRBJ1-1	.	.	CSAELHTEAFF	TGCAGTGCTGAGTTACACACTGAAGCTTTCTTT
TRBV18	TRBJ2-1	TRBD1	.	CASQTGDLANEQFF	TGTGCCAGCCAGACAGGGGACCTCGCGAATGAGCAGTTCTTC
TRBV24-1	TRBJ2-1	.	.	CATSDHIRGGEQFF	TGTGCCACCAGTGACCACATCAGGGGGGGTGAGCAGTTCTTC
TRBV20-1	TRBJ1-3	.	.	CSAREGGPGNTIYF	TGCAGTGCTAGAGAGGGGGGACCGGGAAACACCATATATTTT
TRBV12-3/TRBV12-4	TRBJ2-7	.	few	CASSLRGTGTASSYEQYF	TGTGCCAGCAGTCTCAGGGGGACCGGGACTGCGAGCTCCTACGAGCAGTACTTC
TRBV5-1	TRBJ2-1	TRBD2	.	CASSLGPSGGGEQFF	TGCGCCAGCAGCTTGGGTCCTAGCGGGGGTGGAGAGCAGTTCTTC
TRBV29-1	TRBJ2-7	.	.	CSVARDGPYEQYF	TGCAGCGTGGCACGGGACGGGCCCTACGAGCAGTACTTC
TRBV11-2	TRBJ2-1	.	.	CASSVRTATYNEQFF	TGTGCCAGCAGCGTACGGACGGCAACCTACAATGAGCAGTTCTTC
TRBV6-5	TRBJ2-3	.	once	CASSYYGGRLDTQYF	TGTGCCAGCAGTTACTATGGGGGGCGCTTGGATACGCAGTATTTT
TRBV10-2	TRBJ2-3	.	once	CASSEDPATDTQYF	TGCGCCAGCAGTGAGGATCCCGCCACAGATACGCAGTATTTT
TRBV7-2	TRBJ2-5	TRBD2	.	CASSPRLAGYQETQYF	TGTGCCAGCAGCCCGCGACTAGCGGGGTACCAAGAGACCCAGTACTTC
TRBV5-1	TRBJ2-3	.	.	CASSRSSRTTDTQYF	TGCGCCAGCAGCCGATCGTCGCGGACCACAGATACGCAGTATTTT
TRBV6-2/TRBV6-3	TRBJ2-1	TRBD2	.	CASSRQPGLAGEGVEQFF	TGTGCCAGCAGTCGCCAGCCGGGACTAGCGGGGGAGGGTGTTGAGCAGTTCTTC
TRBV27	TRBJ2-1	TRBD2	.	CASSSSGVEQFF	TGTGCCAGCAGTTCGAGCGGGGTTGAGCAGTTCTTC
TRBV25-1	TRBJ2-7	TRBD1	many	CASSELTTGVFSYEQYF	TGTGCCAGCAGTGAGCTAACCACAGGGGTTTTTTCCTACGAGCAGTACTTC
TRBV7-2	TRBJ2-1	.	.	CASSLVGLGNEQFF	TGTGCCAGCAGCTTAGTGGGGCTGGGCAATGAGCAGTTCTTC
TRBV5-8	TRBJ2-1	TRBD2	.	CASNPGLAGGNEQFF	TGTGCCAGCAACCCGGGACTAGCGGGGGGGAATGAGCAGTTCTTC
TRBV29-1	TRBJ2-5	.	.	CSVWGSQETQYF	TGCAGCGTTTGGGGTTCCCAAGAGACCCAGTACTTC
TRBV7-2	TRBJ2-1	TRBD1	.	CTGSPTGTGAYNEQFF	TGTACCGGCAGCCCCACCGGGACAGGGGCCTACAATGAGCAGTTCTTC
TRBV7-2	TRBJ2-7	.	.	CASSLLYSTYEQYF	TGTGCCAGCAGCTTATTGTACAGCACCTACGAGCAGTACTTC
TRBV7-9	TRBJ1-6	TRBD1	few	CASSPFRQGYNSPLHF	TGTGCCAGCAGCCCCTTCCGACAGGGTTATAATTCACCCCTCCACTTT
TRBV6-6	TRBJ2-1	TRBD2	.	CASSDTGRVKNEQFF	TGTGCCAGCAGTGACACGGGGAGGGTTAAGAATGAGCAGTTCTTC
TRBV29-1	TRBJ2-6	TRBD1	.	CSVRDRERDGANVLTF	TGCAGCGTCCGGGACAGGGAAAGAGACGGGGCCAACGTCCTGACTTTC
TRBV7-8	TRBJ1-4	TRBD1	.	CASSLAGGFGKLFF	TGTGCCAGCAGCTTAGCAGGGGGCTTCGGAAAACTGTTTTTT
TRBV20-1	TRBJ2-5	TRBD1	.	CSAERGQLQETQYF	TGCAGTGCTGAGAGGGGACAGCTCCAAGAGACCCAGTACTTC
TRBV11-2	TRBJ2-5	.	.	CASSSQGIQTQYF	TGTGCCAGCAGCTCGCAGGGGATACAGACCCAGTACTTC
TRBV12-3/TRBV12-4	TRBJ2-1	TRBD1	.	CASSQDRGLFNEQFF	TGTGCCAGCAGTCAAGACAGGGGGCTTTTCAATGAGCAGTTCTTC
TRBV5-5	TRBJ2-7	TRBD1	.	CASSFGQGKYEQYF	TGTGCCAGCAGCTTCGGACAGGGCAAATACGAGCAGTACTTC
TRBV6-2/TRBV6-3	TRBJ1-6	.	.	CASSYAQNSPLHF	TGTGCCAGCAGTTACGCTCAGAATTCACCCCTCCACTTT
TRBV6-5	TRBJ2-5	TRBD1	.	CASKRGQVPETQYF	TGTGCCAGCAAGAGAGGACAGGTCCCAGAGACCCAGTACTTC
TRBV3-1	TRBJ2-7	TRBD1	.	CASSQTAWQGDTEQYF	TGTGCCAGCAGCCAGACGGCCTGGCAGGGGGATACCGAGCAGTACTTC
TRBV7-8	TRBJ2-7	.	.	CASSRAVAMVYEQYF	TGTGCCAGCAGCCGGGCCGTGGCCATGGTCTACGAGCAGTACTTC
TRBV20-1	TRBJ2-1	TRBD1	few	CSASGTGSNEQFF	TGCAGTGCTTCCGGGACAGGGTCCAATGAGCAGTTCTTC
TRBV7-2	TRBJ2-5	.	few	CASRFLETQYF	TGTGCCAGCAGGTTTTTAGAGACCCAGTACTTC
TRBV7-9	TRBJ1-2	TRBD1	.	CASSPPTGAGYGYTF	TGTGCCAGCAGCCCCCCGACAGGGGCGGGCTATGGCTACACCTTC